A single sample gave rise to the 17 T cell receptor beta chains below, sequenced in a study of CD8+CD57+ T cells in acquired aplastic anemia listed by TCRdb under 2018. The patients picked for sequencing were ones in whom flow cytometry had shown an expansion of CD8+CD57+ cells. Instrument used: Illumina HiSeq 2000. Genomic DNA served as template for TCR beta VDJ combination and CDR3 sequence profiling. TCRdb redid the processing of the public reads, applying fastp at Q25 and MiXCR, and retained in-frame beta chains. CDR3 protein sequences are deduplicated, and each keeps its most common genes and DNA. In this sample the table shows under 200,000 distinct CDR3 sequences, around 47% of which occur a single time. Under 3.5% of the sample belongs to the ten largest clones. The specimen sequenced was sorted CD4+, CD8+, or CD8+CD57+ T cells (not recorded which) from PBMCs. The receptors stem from a human donor with aplastic anemia.

As to this clonotype: At one end the junction does not follow the germline gene, possibly because of a read error. V is TRBV5-3 and J is TRBJ1-2; perhaps TRBD1 as D (5 bases). TRBV5-3 is reported as an ORF; its role is uncertain. This CDR3 has 11 amino acids. The chain's CDR3 is CASSFDGTRAF. Here the CDR3 DNA reads TGTGCCAGCAGCTTTGACGGGACTCGGGCCTTC.

This clonotype was picked up many times. It may be a read error: a sequence one base away is much more abundant. This chain uses TRBV9 with TRBJ2-7, with 7 bases aligning to TRBD2. The CDR3 has 14 residues. Germline CDR1 reads SGDLS; CDR2 reads YYNGEE. Germline trimming cut 3 bases from V and 1 base from J; bases unmatched to any gene: 4. The CDR3 sequence: CASSAMGGSYEQYV. Here the CDR3 DNA reads TGTGCCAGCAGCGCGATGGGGGGGTCCTACGAGCAGTACGTC.

In this sample, this clonotype turned up many times. The chain employs TRBV12-3 or TRBV12-4 and TRBJ2-3; 9 positions agree with TRBD1. V lost 5 bases to trimming and J lost 2 bases; unmatched junction nucleotides: 8. This CDR3 comprises 16 residues. CDR3 bases: TGTGCCAGCAGTAACAGGGGGCCCTTTTCCACAGATACGCAGTATTTT. Translated: CASSNRGPFSTDTQYF.

The V gene is TRBV20-1, the J gene TRBJ1-2; TRBD1 agrees at 9 bases. V was pared by 3 bases and J by 2 bases, with 4 bases of the junction left unmatched. CDR3 length: 14 amino acids. Germline CDR1 is DFQATT and CDR2 is SNEGSKA (reference sequence). CDR3 loop: CSASRGTGNYGYTF. Written as DNA, the CDR3 is TGCAGTGCTAGCCGAGGGACAGGGAACTATGGCTACACCTTC.

Many counts were recorded for this clonotype. The chain recombines TRBV20-1 with TRBJ2-3; 11 bases align to TRBD2. This CDR3 spans 17 amino acids. J was trimmed by 4 bases and V by 2 bases; bases with no gene match: 11. The germline V gene has CDR1 DFQATT and CDR2 SNEGSKA (reference sequence). The CDR3 sequence: CSARPRGSGGAPDTQYF. The CDR3 DNA sequence: TGCAGTGCTAGACCGAGGGGTAGCGGGGGGGCGCCAGATACGCAGTATTTT.

This chain links TRBV14 with TRBJ2-7; weak D call: TRBD1 (5 bases). Germline V gene data show CDR1 as SGHDN and CDR2 as FVKESK. The CDR3 is 17 residues long. With 5 bases removed from V and 3 bases from J, the gap between germline ends came to 23 bases. The CDR3 DNA follows: TGTGCCAGCAGCTTCAGACAGTCCCTTTTGGTCGGCTACGAGCAGTACTTC. This codes for CASSFRQSLLVGYEQYF.

This clonotype has a count of ten or more. The chain combines TRBV2 with TRBJ1-2; D gene unclear. Germline CDR1 is SNHLY and CDR2 is FYNNEI. This CDR3 spans 13 amino acids. The V end lost 3 bases, the J end lost 2 bases, and 7 bases lay between the germline ends. CDR3 protein: CASSEAPNYGYTF. The CDR3 DNA follows: TGTGCCAGCAGTGAGGCCCCGAACTATGGCTACACCTTC.

This clonotype came up many times. V usage is TRBV5-1 and J usage is TRBJ1-4; tentative D call: TRBD1 (5 bases). Trimming cost V 4 bases and J 3 bases, with 7 bases left between them. This CDR3 is built from 13 residues. Germline V CDR1 and CDR2: SGHRS, YFSETQ. In DNA form, the CDR3 reads TGCGCCAGCAGCGACAGCGCTAATGAAAAACTGTTTTTT. Protein sequence: CASSDSANEKLFF.

This clonotype was recorded at least ten times. This rearrangement joins TRBV7-6 to TRBJ2-3; D might be TRBD1 (5 bases). Germline loops: CDR1 SGHVS, CDR2 FNYEAQ. Between the trimmed V and J ends, which lost 5 bases and 5 bases, there was a span of 20 bases. The CDR3 is 16 amino acids. CDR3 in DNA: TGTGCCAGCAGCCCTAGTGGGGCTTTTAGGGGAGATACGCAGTATTTT. Protein sequence: CASSPSGAFRGDTQYF.

This clonotype was detected only a few times. CDR3 sequence: CASSIQILSATNEKLFF. CDR3 bases: TGTGCCAGTAGTATACAGATACTCTCTGCAACTAATGAAAAACTGTTTTTT. The rearrangement uses TRBV19 and TRBJ1-4; D call uncertain. Trimming cost V 2 bases and J 0 bases, with 13 bases left between them. Per the germline V gene, CDR1 is LNHDA and CDR2 is SQIVND (reference sequence). This CDR3 contains 17 residues.

The J gene is TRBJ2-3, the V gene TRBV20-1; D is ambiguous. This CDR3 has 13 residues. Trimming took off 6 bases at V and 0 bases at J, with 10 bases between the two ends. CDR1 and CDR2 (germline): DFQATT, SNEGSKA (reference sequence). CDR3 sequence: CSAMATSTDTQYF. DNA for the CDR3: TGCAGTGCAATGGCCACGAGCACAGATACGCAGTATTTT.

V usage is TRBV15 and J usage is TRBJ2-1; D is undetermined. There are 14 residues in the CDR3. The germline V gene encodes CDR1 LNHNV and CDR2 YYDKDF (reference sequence). The V gene lost 1 base and the J gene lost 9 bases, with 13 bases spanning the gap. The CDR3, as DNA: TGTGCCACCAGCAGAGGCGGTTTTGCAGGTGAGCAGTTCTTC. As protein: CATSRGGFAGEQFF.

This sequence joins TRBV12-3 or TRBV12-4 and TRBJ2-7; tentatively, D is TRBD2 (5 bases). The CDR3 runs 13 residues. Trimming took off 5 bases at V and 4 bases at J, with 12 bases between the two ends. The CDR3 region is CASSPDGVYEQYF. CDR3 nucleotide sequence: TGTGCCAGCAGTCCCGACGGGGTTTACGAGCAGTACTTC.

The chain has TRBV14 and TRBJ2-3; tentative D call: TRBD2 (5 bases). Germline CDR1 and CDR2: SGHDN and FVKESK. The CDR3 is made up of 12 amino acids. V shed 3 bases and J shed 8 bases, with 9 bases lying between them. CDR3 region: CASSHAGGTQYF. CDR3 DNA sequence: TGTGCCAGCAGCCACGCCGGAGGTACGCAGTATTTT.

This chain uses TRBV14 with TRBJ2-3; D is undetermined. Germline lookup yields CDR1 SGHDN and CDR2 FVKESK. CDR3 length equals 12 residues. V lost 0 bases and J lost 4, with 2 bases in between. CDR3 sequence: CASSQEADTQYF. In nucleotides, the CDR3 is TGTGCCAGCAGCCAAGAGGCAGATACGCAGTATTTT. Drawing the rest from reference TRBV14 and TRBJ2-3, the complete variable domain is EAGVTQFPSHSVIEKGQTVTLRCDPISGHDNLYWYRRVMGKEIKFLLHFVKESKQDESGMPNNRFLAERTGGTYSTLKVQPAELEDSGVYFCASSQEADTQYFGPGTRLTVL.

V is TRBV9 and J is TRBJ2-1; tentative D call: TRBD2 (5 bases). V lost 0 bases to trimming and J lost 10 bases, with 14 bases between them. Germline V CDR1 and CDR2: SGDLS, YYNGEE. There are 14 residues in the CDR3. The DNA of the CDR3 is TGTGCCAGCAGCGTAGCGGCTAGCCCTACCGAGCAGTTCTTC. Its translation is CASSVAASPTEQFF.

This clonotype was seen many times. This chain joins TRBV20-1 and TRBJ2-1; 9 bases fit TRBD1. CDR3 length: 14 residues. Per germline, CDR1 DFQATT and CDR2 SNEGSKA (reference sequence). The ends lost 2 bases at V and 6 bases at J; junction bases unmatched: 5. DNA for the CDR3: TGCAGTGCTAGACCCGGGACAGGGACCAATGAGCAGTTCTTC. Translated: CSARPGTGTNEQFF.